These 15 T cell receptor beta chains share one sample of origin, sequenced in a study of blood T cell repertoires in COVID-19. Clones were read by immunoSEQ multiplex PCR, and TCRdb kept only the in-frame ones, dropping some. The repertoire has around 140,000 clones, approximately 79% of them found once; the top ten carry over 2.5%. The source material was PBMCs or T cells enriched from blood (not recorded which). The receptor set was obtained from a woman aged 50 to 65 who had recovered from COVID-19.

V and J are TRBV5-6 and TRBJ1-2, with D tentatively TRBD1 (6 bases). The CDR3 sequence is 14 residues long. Germline V gene sequence: CDR1 SGHDT, CDR2 YYEEEE. The V end lost 2 bases, the J end lost 2 bases, and 10 bases lay between the germline ends. CDR3 nucleotide sequence: TGTGCCAGCAGCTTACAGGGTCAAAACTATGGCTACACCTTC. Amino acid sequence: CASSLQGQNYGYTF.

This chain connects TRBV9 to TRBJ2-3; 9 positions agree with TRBD2. J lost 4 bases, V lost 0 bases, and 3 bases had no gene match. The CDR3 consists of 15 residues. Germline V gives CDR1 SGDLS, CDR2 YYNGEE. The CDR3 reads CASSVVSGRSDTQYF. In DNA form, the CDR3 reads TGTGCCAGCAGCGTAGTCAGCGGGAGGTCAGATACGCAGTATTTT. Supplemented by reference TRBV9 and TRBJ2-3, the full variable domain reads DSGVTQTPKHLITATGQRVTLRCSPRSGDLSVYWYQQSLDQGLQFLIQYYNGEERAKGNILERFSAQQFPDLHSELNLSSLELGDSALYFCASSVVSGRSDTQYFGPGTRLTVL.

J is TRBJ1-2 and V is TRBV7-3; TRBD1 matches 7 bases. With 0 bases clipped from V and 6 bases from J, the junction kept 4 bases outside the gene matches. This CDR3 region has 14 residues. Germline lookup yields CDR1 SGHTA and CDR2 FQGTGA. The CDR3 DNA reads as TGTGCCAGCAGCTTAACAGGGGGCGCGCATGGCTACACCTTC. Protein sequence: CASSLTGGAHGYTF.

V usage is TRBV14 and J usage is TRBJ2-7; weak D call: TRBD1 (6 bases). This CDR3 spans 17 amino acids. V shed 4 bases and J shed 0 bases, with 19 bases lying between them. CDR1 is SGHDN and CDR2 is FVKESK in the germline V gene. The CDR3 loop reads CASSRPGQRGSSYEQYF. The CDR3 region has the DNA TGTGCCAGCAGCCGACCGGGACAAAGAGGGTCCTCCTACGAGCAGTACTTC.

The V gene is TRBV6-6, the J gene TRBJ1-6; D may be TRBD1 (5 bases). The germline V gene encodes CDR1 MNHNY and CDR2 SVGAGI (reference sequence). The CDR3 loop spans 14 amino acids. V lost 7 bases and J 14 bases, leaving 21 bases between the germline ends. CDR3 nucleotide sequence: TGTGCCAGCACCCCGACAGAGCCTCGGTCGGCCCTCCACTTT. This gives the protein CASTPTEPRSALHF.

The sample holds a few counts of this clone. The gene calls are TRBV20-1 and TRBJ1-2; D not certain. The V and J ends lost 0 bases and 7 bases respectively, with 6 bases between them. CDR1 is DFQATT, CDR2 SNEGSKA, per germline (reference sequence). The CDR3 is 11 amino acids. CDR3 sequence: CSARDRFGYTF. The CDR3 DNA follows: TGCAGTGCTAGAGATCGTTTTGGCTACACCTTC.

The chain has TRBV19 and TRBJ2-2; D not resolved. This CDR3 region has 11 residues. CDR1 is LNHDA and CDR2 is SQIVND in the germline V gene (reference sequence). V was pared by 4 bases and J by 9 bases, with 6 bases between. CDR3 sequence reads: CASSTYWELFF. Here the CDR3 DNA reads TGTGCCAGTAGTACCTACTGGGAGCTGTTTTTT.

This sequence joins TRBV4-1 and TRBJ2-7; 7 bases align to TRBD1. The CDR3 extends over 14 amino acids. The germline V gene has CDR1 MGHRA and CDR2 YSYEKL. The junction had 4 bases not matched to a gene; V was cut back by 2 bases and J by 3 bases. The CDR3 DNA is TGCGCCAGCAGCCAACCGGACAGGATCTACGAGCAGTACTTC. Translated, it gives CASSQPDRIYEQYF.

This chain uses TRBV29-1 with TRBJ1-1; D uncertain. CDR1 and CDR2 (germline): SQVTM, ANQGSEA. V was pared by 7 bases and J by 3 bases, with 12 bases between. The CDR3 consists of 12 residues. Here the CDR3 reads CSASTDYTEAFF. The CDR3 nucleotides read TGCAGCGCCAGCACAGATTACACTGAAGCTTTCTTT.

The J gene is TRBJ1-1, the V gene TRBV7-6, with TRBD1 identical over 8 bases. V was clipped by 0 bases and J by 2 bases; unmatched bases: 2. Germline CDR1 is SGHVS and CDR2 is FNYEAQ. CDR3 length equals 15 residues. The CDR3 DNA sequence: TGTGCCAGCAGCTTAGCGGGACAGGCTAACACTGAAGCTTTCTTT. Translation gives CASSLAGQANTEAFF.

The chain joins TRBV6-2 or TRBV6-3 to TRBJ2-1; TRBD2 matches at 14 bases. The CDR3 has 19 amino acids. The V segment lost 4 bases and the J segment 1 base; nucleotides outside the gene matches: 9. Germline CDR1 reads MNHEY; CDR2 reads SVGEGT. The CDR3: CASSLAGTSGRTSYNEQFF. CDR3 sequence (DNA): TGTGCCAGCAGTTTGGCCGGGACTAGCGGGAGAACGTCCTACAATGAGCAGTTCTTC.

This clone was picked up a small number of times. J is TRBJ1-1 and V is TRBV2, with D perhaps matching TRBD1 (5 bases). There are 13 residues in the CDR3. Trimming left V 4 bases short and J 5 bases short, with 11 bases between. Germline-derived CDR1 and CDR2 are SNHLY and FYNNEI. Here the CDR3 DNA reads TGTGCCAGCAGTGGGGAGGGGTGGACTGAAGCTTTCTTT. It is translated as CASSGEGWTEAFF. The full variable domain, completed using reference TRBV2 and TRBJ1-1, is EPEVTQTPSHQVTQMGQEVILRCVPISNHLYFYWYRQILGQKVEFLVSFYNNEISEKSEIFDDQFSVERPDGSNFTLKIRSTKLEDSAMYFCASSGEGWTEAFFGQGTRLTVV.

The chain employs TRBV5-1 and TRBJ2-1; TRBD2 matches at 10 bases. V was pared by 0 bases and J by 6 bases, with 6 bases of the junction left unmatched. Germline values: CDR1 SGHRS, CDR2 YFSETQ. CDR3 size: 16 residues. CDR3 sequence: CASSLGAGGPGNEQFF. Written as DNA, the CDR3 is TGCGCCAGCAGCTTGGGAGCGGGAGGGCCGGGCAATGAGCAGTTCTTC.

The V call is TRBV7-8, the J call TRBJ2-7; 9 bases map to TRBD1. The CDR3 runs 13 residues. Germline values: CDR1 SGHVS, CDR2 FQNEAQ. After removal of 5 bases from V and 6 bases from J, the junction contained 5 bases not matched to a gene. The CDR3 sequence: CASSRDRVGEQYF. CDR3 DNA sequence: TGTGCCAGCAGCCGGGACAGGGTGGGCGAGCAGTACTTC.

This chain joins TRBV11-3 and TRBJ2-1, with TRBD2 matching over 12 bases. The CDR3 loop spans 17 amino acids. Germline-derived CDR1 and CDR2 are SGHNT and YENEEA. Losses at the gene ends were 2 bases for V and 6 bases for J; bases not matched to a gene: 8. The CDR3 bases are TGTGCCAGCAGCTTAATGGGTCTAGCGGGAGGGCCCAATGAGCAGTTCTTC. It translates to CASSLMGLAGGPNEQFF. Combining the CDR3 with reference TRBV11-3 and TRBJ2-1 gives the whole variable domain EAGVVQSPRYKIIEKKQPVAFWCNPISGHNTLYWYLQNLGQGPELLIRYENEEAVDDSQLPKDRFSAERLKGVDSTLKIQPAELGDSAVYLCASSLMGLAGGPNEQFFGPGTRLTVL.